This T cell receptor (beta chain) stems from a study of response to subunit inactivated influenza vaccine. TCRdb re-derived calls from the RT-PCR reads in MiXCR, one entry per CDR3 protein. Of roughly 780,000 distinct CDR3 sequences detected, approximately 17% appear once; the ten largest clones hold about 11%. This clonotype was picked up a small number of times. Its antigen remains unknown. Points from the study as a whole: The authors offered the suggestion that each seasonal influenza vaccination recruits few new T cells.

CDR1 and CDR2 from the germline V gene are SQVTM and ANQGSEA. This CDR3 is 14 amino acids long. With 4 bases clipped from V and 5 bases from J, the junction kept 5 bases outside the gene matches. This receptor was identified in a man aged 50-60 years who received an inactivated influenza vaccine. The sample consisted of PBMCs from blood, taken 5 to 6 days after vaccination. V is TRBV29-1 and J is TRBJ2-2; 9 bases line up with TRBD1. CDR3 coding DNA: TGCAGCGTTGCGGGGACAGGGACGACCGGGGAGCTGTTTTTT. This gives the protein CSVAGTGTTGELFF.